The 25 T cell receptor beta chains below come from one sample, sequenced in a study of identical twins. TCRdb itself ran the 5' RACE reads through MiXCR, one entry per CDR3 protein. This table holds approximately 680,000 distinct CDR3 sequences, about 7.6% found once. A further study also used this sample, focusing on yellow fever vaccine responses in identical twins.

Sequenced sample: PBMCs. The origin of the receptors is a woman in her late teens or twenties in good health.

The chain carries TRBV20-1 and TRBJ2-7, with no clear D. This CDR3 region has 10 residues. Germline V gene lookup returns CDR1 DFQATT and CDR2 SNEGSKA (reference sequence). CDR3 coding DNA: TGCTCTCCATGGTCCTACGAGCAGTACGTC. Protein sequence: CSPWSYEQYV.

This clonotype was counted many times. J is TRBJ1-1 and V is TRBV12-3 or TRBV12-4; D not certain. The CDR3 is 11 residues long. V was pared by 8 bases and J by 6 bases, with 10 bases between. The CDR3 nucleotides read TGTGCCAGCGCCCTTGGGGCTGAAGCTTTCTTT. It encodes CASALGAEAFF.

The V and J genes are TRBV11-2 and TRBJ2-2; 9 bases align to TRBD2. The germline CDR1 and CDR2 sequences are SGHAT and FQNNGV. The junction had 3 bases not matched to a gene; V was cut back by 1 base and J by 6 bases. CDR3 size: 15 residues. Here the CDR3 reads CASSLGLAGSGELFF. The CDR3 bases are TGTGCCAGCAGCTTAGGGCTAGCGGGATCCGGGGAGCTGTTTTTT.

The genes are TRBV2 and TRBJ2-7; 7 bases align to TRBD1. The length of the CDR3 is 16 residues. Germline V gene data show CDR1 as SNHLY and CDR2 as FYNNEI. J gave up 3 bases and V 2 bases, and 10 bases lay outside the gene matches. The chain's CDR3 is CASSEPGQVADYEQYF. In DNA, the CDR3 is TGTGCCAGCAGTGAACCAGGACAGGTAGCTGACTACGAGCAGTACTTC.

This clonotype was recorded at least ten times. J is TRBJ1-1 and V is TRBV4-1, with D possibly being TRBD1 (6 bases). Trimming took 0 bases from V and 4 from J, leaving 12 bases between them. The germline V gene has CDR1 MGHRA and CDR2 YSYEKL. The length of the CDR3 is 15 residues. The DNA of the CDR3 is TGCGCCAGCAGCCAAGAAACAGGGAGATCCACTGAAGCTTTCTTT. Translating gives CASSQETGRSTEAFF.

The sample holds many counts of this clonotype. The chain has TRBV6-5 and TRBJ1-1; unclear D gene. The CDR3 has 16 amino acids. Trimming removed 0 bases at V and 3 bases at J, with 14 bases between. CDR1 and CDR2 from the germline V gene are MNHEY and SVGAGI. CDR3 nucleotides: TGTGCCAGCAGTTACTCTACACCCCCACCTTACACTGAAGCTTTCTTT. Translating gives CASSYSTPPPYTEAFF.

The chain links TRBV19 to TRBJ2-1; D possibly corresponds to TRBD2 (6 bases). Between the trimmed V and J ends, which lost 4 bases and 2 bases, there was a span of 9 bases. Per the germline V gene, CDR1 is LNHDA and CDR2 is SQIVND (reference sequence). The CDR3 loop spans 14 amino acids. As DNA, the CDR3 is TGTGCCAGTAGTAATAGCGGAACCTACAATGAGCAGTTCTTC. Translating it yields CASSNSGTYNEQFF.

The rearrangement joins TRBV20-1 to TRBJ1-5, with D perhaps TRBD1 (5 bases). V was shortened by 7 bases and J by 3 bases, with 16 bases between the two germline ends. The length of the CDR3 is 14 residues. Per the germline V gene, CDR1 is DFQATT and CDR2 is SNEGSKA (reference sequence). This CDR3 reads CSGGSGAANQPQHF. The CDR3 DNA sequence: TGCAGTGGGGGATCTGGGGCCGCCAATCAGCCCCAGCATTTT.

This clonotype was counted between two and nine times. The V gene is TRBV20-1, the J gene TRBJ2-5; TRBD1 agrees at 8 bases. This CDR3 comprises 13 residues. Losses at the gene ends were 4 bases for V and 5 bases for J; bases not matched to a gene: 6. Germline CDR1 reads DFQATT; CDR2 reads SNEGSKA (reference sequence). CDR3 region: CSATRGLWETQYF. CDR3 sequence (DNA): TGCAGTGCTACCAGGGGGCTATGGGAGACCCAGTACTTC.

This clonotype showed up just a few times. The chain has TRBV6-5 and TRBJ2-1, with D tentatively TRBD2 (5 bases). V was trimmed by 0 bases and J by 1 base, leaving 10 bases between them. The CDR3 extends over 16 amino acids. Per the germline V gene, CDR1 is MNHEY and CDR2 is SVGAGI. The CDR3, as DNA: TGTGCCAGCAGTTACTCGAAAGGCGGGTCCTACAATGAGCAGTTCTTC. Residues: CASSYSKGGSYNEQFF.

This chain connects TRBV9 to TRBJ2-2, with TRBD2 matching over 8 bases. CDR1 and CDR2 (germline): SGDLS, YYNGEE. Unmatched junction bases numbered 10, after V lost 4 bases and J lost 2 bases. This CDR3 has 17 residues. The CDR3, as DNA: TGTGCCAGCAGCCCCCGGGGGGGGCGAACAAACACCGGGGAGCTGTTTTTT. Amino acids: CASSPRGGRTNTGELFF.

The chain has TRBV12-3 or TRBV12-4 and TRBJ1-3; D not resolved. The length of the CDR3 is 15 residues. V dropped 7 bases and J dropped 2 bases, with 15 bases sitting between them. The DNA of the CDR3 is TGTGCCAGCACCTTTCCCGGACGGACTGGAAACACCATATATTTT. Its protein is CASTFPGRTGNTIYF.

Points on this clonotype: One junction end does not reproduce the germline sequence, and a read error may be involved. CDR3 sequence reads: CCVITRSNEQFF. In DNA form, the CDR3 reads TGCTGCGTTATCACTAGGAGCAATGAGCAGTTCTTC. The V and J genes are TRBV29-1 and TRBJ2-1; D might be TRBD2 (5 bases). The CDR3 runs to 12 residues. The germline CDR1 and CDR2 sequences are SQVTM and ANQGSEA.

The rearrangement uses TRBV6-5 and TRBJ2-5; D remains ambiguous. V was trimmed by 8 bases and J by 4 bases, leaving 11 bases between them. This CDR3 is 12 amino acids long. Per germline, CDR1 MNHEY and CDR2 SVGAGI. The CDR3: CASRNSLETQYF. The CDR3, as DNA: TGTGCCAGCCGGAATAGCCTAGAGACCCAGTACTTC.

The gene calls are TRBV4-1 and TRBJ2-7; D possibly corresponds to TRBD2 (5 bases). The CDR3 is made up of 12 amino acids. The germline CDR1 and CDR2 sequences are MGHRA and YSYEKL. Trimming removed 3 bases at V and 4 bases at J, with 7 bases between. CDR3 protein: CASSHGKYEQYF. The CDR3 bases are TGCGCCAGCAGCCACGGGAAGTACGAGCAGTACTTC.

This chain connects TRBV5-6 to TRBJ1-2; D is unclear. The CDR3 consists of 13 residues. Germline V CDR1 and CDR2: SGHDT, YYEEEE. Trimming pared 2 bases from V and 6 bases from J, leaving 11 bases between. The CDR3 region is CASSLSGLDGYTF. The CDR3 region has the DNA TGTGCCAGCAGCTTATCAGGACTGGATGGCTACACCTTC. Full variable domain (missing parts from reference TRBV5-6 and TRBJ1-2): DAGVTQSPTHLIKTRGQQVTLRCSPKSGHDTVSWYQQALGQGPQFIFQYYEEEERQRGNFPDRFSGHQFPNYSSELNVNALLLGDSALYLCASSLSGLDGYTFGSGTRLTVV.

This clonotype has at least ten counts. CDR3 DNA: TGTGCCAGCGGCCCCCCCGACACAGATACGCAGTATTTT. It yields the protein CASGPPDTDTQYF. The chain joins TRBV7-7 to TRBJ2-3; D not resolved. Germline CDR1 SSHAT, CDR2 FNYEAQ (reference sequence). The V end lost 8 bases, the J end lost 2 bases, and 11 bases lay between the germline ends. The CDR3 totals 13 residues.

In this sample, this clonotype turned up a few times. V usage is TRBV5-1 and J usage is TRBJ2-1; TRBD2 agrees at 13 bases. The CDR3 is made up of 15 amino acids. V lost 4 bases to trimming and J lost 6 bases; unmatched junction nucleotides: 4. CDR1 SGHRS and CDR2 YFSETQ come from the germline V gene. CDR3 amino acids: CASSVGLAGPNEQFF. CDR3 DNA sequence: TGCGCCAGCAGCGTGGGACTAGCGGGACCCAATGAGCAGTTCTTC.

There are a few counts of this clonotype. The chain is built from TRBV27 and TRBJ2-7; no definite D call. CDR3 length: 12 amino acids. V lost 5 bases to trimming and J lost 2 bases, with 7 bases between them. Germline V gene lookup returns CDR1 MNHEY and CDR2 SMNVEV (reference sequence). CDR3 DNA: TGTGCCAGCAGTCACCTCCCCTACGAGCAGTACTTC. Amino acids: CASSHLPYEQYF.

The table lists this clonotype with many counts. The chain joins TRBV7-9 to TRBJ1-1; a possible D gene is TRBD1 (5 bases). Trimming shortened V by 2 bases and J by 5 bases, and 21 bases separated the two germline ends. This CDR3 spans 17 amino acids. Germline lookup yields CDR1 SEHNR and CDR2 FQNEAQ (reference sequence). CDR3 nucleotide sequence: TGTGCCAGCAGCTTAAGGCCATGGGGTAGAGAGGGGACTGAAGCTTTCTTT. Translated: CASSLRPWGREGTEAFF.

The rearrangement joins TRBV7-9 to TRBJ2-5; D may correspond to TRBD1 or TRBD2 (5 bases each). The CDR3 loop spans 13 amino acids. V gave up 5 bases and J gave up 5 bases, with 12 bases separating them. Germline V gives CDR1 SEHNR, CDR2 FQNEAQ (reference sequence). CDR3 region: CASSTGPWETQYF. CDR3 in DNA: TGTGCCAGCAGCACGGGACCGTGGGAGACCCAGTACTTC.

The chain has TRBV20-1 and TRBJ2-7, with D perhaps matching TRBD1 (7 bases). V lost 3 bases and J lost 1, with 10 bases in between. Germline V lookup: CDR1 DFQATT, CDR2 SNEGSKA (reference sequence). CDR3 length: 13 residues. CDR3 residues: CSASRGVSYEQYV. In nucleotides, the CDR3 is TGCAGTGCTAGCAGGGGGGTTTCCTACGAGCAGTACGTC.

The rearrangement links TRBV2 to TRBJ2-1; 9 nucleotides align to TRBD1. Germline V CDR1 and CDR2: SNHLY, FYNNEI. This CDR3 comprises 14 residues. V was clipped by 9 bases and J by 2 bases; unmatched bases: 5. In nucleotides, the CDR3 is TGTGCCAGACAGGGGGCAGGGACCTACAATGAGCAGTTCTTC. Its protein is CARQGAGTYNEQFF. Full variable domain (missing parts from reference TRBV2 and TRBJ2-1): EPEVTQTPSHQVTQMGQEVILRCVPISNHLYFYWYRQILGQKVEFLVSFYNNEISEKSEIFDDQFSVERPDGSNFTLKIRSTKLEDSAMYFCARQGAGTYNEQFFGPGTRLTVL.

This clonotype has ten or more counts. The gene calls are TRBV12-3 or TRBV12-4 and TRBJ2-1, with 11 nucleotides matching TRBD2. CDR3 length: 15 amino acids. V was pared by 6 bases and J by 5 bases, with 6 bases of the junction left unmatched. DNA for the CDR3: TGTGCCAGCAGAGTACTAGCGGGAGATCACAATGAGCAGTTCTTC. Protein: CASRVLAGDHNEQFF.

This clonotype has just a few counts. The rearrangement uses TRBV10-3 and TRBJ1-5, with D unresolved. V lost 0 bases and J 4 bases, leaving 10 bases between the germline ends. The CDR3 has 15 residues. Per the germline V gene, CDR1 is ENHRY and CDR2 is SYGVKD. In DNA, the CDR3 is TGTGCCATCAGTGAGTCGGGCAGTAATAATCAGCCCCAGCATTTT. This codes for CAISESGSNNQPQHF.